This T cell receptor (beta chain) derives from a study of T cell responses to AZD1222 COVID-19 vaccine. Looking at the study overall: Analyses pooled second doses at about 4 or about 12 weeks. Overall study findings and caveats: Reports say nearly half of spike-specific TCRs go after unmutated variant regions.

In regard to this clone: Its antigen is undetermined.

Clones were read by immunoSEQ multiplex PCR, and TCRdb kept only the in-frame ones, dropping some. The table includes some 120,000 clones, roughly nine tenths detected once. V lost 4 bases, J lost 6 bases, and 13 bases lay in between. This CDR3 comprises 13 residues. The germline CDR1 and CDR2 sequences are SQVTM and ANQGSEA. The TCR sequence derives from an adult in good health. Sequenced material: peripheral blood, taken on day 0 of AZD1222 vaccination. The V and J genes are TRBV29-1 and TRBJ2-1; TRBD2 might be the D (7 bases). The CDR3 bases are TGCAGCGTTGTTTTGCGGGGGCCCAATGAGCAGTTCTTC. Translating gives CSVVLRGPNEQFF.